These 27 T cell receptor beta chains came from one sample sequenced in a study of shared clonotypes between healthy human individuals. The repertoire was sequenced with immunoSEQ multiplex PCR; TCRdb's copy has only in-frame clones and lacks some. Of around 1.5 million clones listed, about 98% were seen once; the top ten hold about 0.42%. Material: naive CD4+ T cells sorted from blood. Subset defined: CD45RA+ positively selected. These TCRs come from a man aged 25-45 years in good health.

J is TRBJ2-5 and V is TRBV5-8; no firm D call. The CDR3 is made up of 11 amino acids. Trimming removed 0 bases from V and 5 bases from J, with 2 bases in between. Germline V CDR1 and CDR2: SGHTS, YDEGEE. For the CDR3, the DNA is TGTGCCAGCAGCTTGGCTGAGACCCAGTACTTC. This gives the protein CASSLAETQYF.

The table lists this clone with a count of one. The CDR3 coding sequence is TGCGCCAGCAGCACCAGGACTAGCGGTCACACCGGGGAGCTGTTTTTT. Translated, it gives CASSTRTSGHTGELFF. The J gene is TRBJ2-2, the V gene TRBV5-1; 10 bases agree with TRBD2. Germline V gene data show CDR1 as SGHRS and CDR2 as YFSETQ. The CDR3 totals 16 residues. After removal of 4 bases from V and 3 bases from J, the junction contained 6 bases not matched to a gene.

The rearrangement joins TRBV6-5 to TRBJ2-7, with 14 bases matching TRBD2. CDR3 length: 15 amino acids. CDR1 MNHEY and CDR2 SVGAGI come from the germline V gene. Trimming removed 6 bases from V and 6 bases from J; junction bases left unmatched: 7. The CDR3 reads CASSLWTSGRSEQYF. The CDR3 region has the DNA TGTGCCAGCAGCCTATGGACTAGCGGGAGGTCCGAGCAGTACTTC.

The chain is built from TRBV7-6 and TRBJ2-3; possibly TRBD2 for D (6 bases). The germline CDR1 and CDR2 sequences are SGHVS and FNYEAQ. This CDR3 is built from 12 residues. Trimming took off 5 bases at V and 12 bases at J, with 15 bases between the two ends. The CDR3 nucleotides are TGTGCCAGCAGCCCTCGGGGAGGAACCCAGTATTTT. Protein product: CASSPRGGTQYF.

The DNA for the CDR3 is TGCGCCAGCAGTTTAAGGCTAGCGGAGCCCCAGTACTTC. It is translated as CASSLRLAEPQYF. This chain uses TRBV10-1 with TRBJ2-7; 7 nucleotides match TRBD2. V lost 5 bases and J lost 10; bases outside the gene matches: 11. CDR1 is WNHNN, CDR2 SYGVQD, per germline (reference sequence). The CDR3 is 13 amino acids.

The V and J genes are TRBV6-4 and TRBJ1-2, with D unclear. CDR1 is MRHNA and CDR2 is SNTAGT in the germline V gene. This CDR3 comprises 16 residues. The V end lost 6 bases, the J end lost 5 bases, and 22 bases lay between the germline ends. In DNA form, the CDR3 reads TGTGCCAGCAGAGCAGGACGGCCCAATCTGCCTTATGGCTACACCTTC. Its protein product is CASRAGRPNLPYGYTF.

This chain joins TRBV5-1 and TRBJ2-7; D possibly matches TRBD1 or TRBD2 (5 bases each). The CDR3 has 14 amino acids. V gave up 1 base and J gave up 7 bases, with 15 bases separating them. Germline V lookup: CDR1 SGHRS, CDR2 YFSETQ. CDR3 nucleotides: TGCGCCAGCAGCTTGATGGGGGATCTGAGGGAGCAGTACTTC. Translated: CASSLMGDLREQYF.

J is TRBJ2-7 and V is TRBV5-5; D remains unclear. Germline values: CDR1 SGHKS, CDR2 YYEKEE (reference sequence). This CDR3 region has 14 residues. The V gene lost 0 bases and the J gene lost 3 bases, with 10 bases spanning the gap. This CDR3 reads CASSLVLSYYEQYF. In DNA, the CDR3 is TGTGCCAGCAGCTTGGTTCTGAGCTACTACGAGCAGTACTTC.

The rearrangement uses TRBV20-1 and TRBJ1-5; tentatively, D is TRBD1 (5 bases). The CDR3 has 11 amino acids. The ends were cut back, 3 bases at V and 7 bases at J, with 7 bases in the middle. CDR1 and CDR2 (germline): DFQATT, SNEGSKA (reference sequence). The CDR3 here is CSARGTQPQHF. CDR3 bases: TGCAGTGCTAGGGGGACCCAGCCCCAGCATTTT.

The sample holds one count of this clone. This rearrangement joins TRBV7-3 to TRBJ2-7; D is unclear. Germline CDR1 and CDR2: SGHTA and FQGTGA. There are 14 residues in the CDR3. V gave up 5 bases and J gave up 3 bases, with 14 bases separating them. The CDR3 region is CASSPTGSDYEQYF. The CDR3, as DNA: TGTGCCAGCAGCCCTACGGGTTCAGACTACGAGCAGTACTTC.

V and J are TRBV10-3 and TRBJ2-1; 14 bases match TRBD2. CDR1 and CDR2 (germline): ENHRY, SYGVKD. After removal of 3 bases from V and 9 bases from J, the junction contained 13 bases not matched to a gene. This CDR3 has 18 amino acids. In DNA, the CDR3 is TGTGCCATCAGTGACTTGACTAGCGGGAGGGCCCGTACGATTGAGCAGTTCTTC. This encodes CAISDLTSGRARTIEQFF.

The rearrangement joins TRBV5-1 to TRBJ2-1, with a possible D match to TRBD2 (6 bases). The germline CDR1 and CDR2 sequences are SGHRS and YFSETQ. V lost 8 bases and J lost 8, with 20 bases in between. The CDR3 length is 14 residues. CDR3 residues: CASCPGLLSDEQFF. The CDR3, as DNA: TGCGCCAGTTGCCCGGGACTTTTGTCCGATGAGCAGTTCTTC.

V gene TRBV9 combines with J gene TRBJ2-3; D gene uncertain. The CDR3 length is 15 residues. The V gene's germline CDR1 is SGDLS and CDR2 YYNGEE. Trimming removed 0 bases at V and 4 bases at J, with 12 bases between. In DNA, the CDR3 is TGTGCCAGCAGCGTAGGCGGAACCGGTGCAGATACGCAGTATTTT. Amino acids: CASSVGGTGADTQYF.

The rearrangement uses TRBV29-1 and TRBJ2-7, with D perhaps matching TRBD1 (6 bases). The V gene lost 3 bases and the J gene lost 5 bases, with 17 bases spanning the gap. The CDR3 spans 14 residues. The V gene's germline CDR1 is SQVTM and CDR2 ANQGSEA. The CDR3: CSVDSGVRPDEQYF. The CDR3 DNA reads as TGCAGCGTTGATTCAGGGGTGCGTCCTGACGAGCAGTACTTC.

The chain joins TRBV5-4 to TRBJ2-3; D might be TRBD2 (6 bases). Trimming pared 0 bases from V and 1 base from J, leaving 15 bases between. Germline V gene lookup returns CDR1 SGHNT and CDR2 YYREEE (reference sequence). The CDR3 is 17 residues long. CDR3 loop: CASSLALSGVGTDTQYF. In DNA form, the CDR3 reads TGTGCCAGCAGCTTGGCCCTATCGGGAGTAGGCACAGATACGCAGTATTTT.

The chain has TRBV28 and TRBJ1-2; D unclear. Germline loops: CDR1 MDHEN, CDR2 SYDVKM. The V and J ends lost 6 bases and 7 bases respectively, with 9 bases between them. This CDR3 spans 11 amino acids. CDR3 loop: CASSPASGYTF. CDR3 nucleotides: TGTGCCAGCAGCCCTGCTTCTGGCTACACCTTC.

The chain couples TRBV5-1 to TRBJ2-7, with no clear D. The CDR3 covers 14 residues. V was clipped by 0 bases and J by 2 bases, with 9 bases between them. CDR1 and CDR2 from the germline V gene are SGHRS and YFSETQ. The CDR3 protein is CASSLDPVTYEQYF. Here the CDR3 DNA reads TGCGCCAGCAGCTTGGACCCGGTAACCTACGAGCAGTACTTC.

The chain has TRBV27 and TRBJ1-1, with D uncertain. The V and J ends lost 3 bases and 4 bases respectively, with 6 bases between them. Germline loops: CDR1 MNHEY, CDR2 SMNVEV (reference sequence). This CDR3 has 12 residues. The CDR3 reads CASSFIGTEAFF. The CDR3 DNA reads TGTGCCAGCAGTTTTATAGGCACTGAAGCTTTCTTT.

This chain connects TRBV7-2 to TRBJ2-5; D call uncertain. This CDR3 is built from 12 residues. The V end was cut by 5 bases, the J end by 4 bases, with 8 bases between. Germline V lookup: CDR1 SGHTA, CDR2 FQGNSA. Here the CDR3 DNA reads TGTGCCAGCAGCACCGGTAGAGAGACCCAGTACTTC. Translation gives CASSTGRETQYF.

V gene TRBV7-3 combines with J gene TRBJ2-1; 11 bases map to TRBD2. The CDR3 consists of 15 residues. The junction had 8 bases not matched to a gene; V was cut back by 5 bases and J by 8 bases. Germline V CDR1 and CDR2: SGHTA, FQGTGA. In nucleotides, the CDR3 is TGTGCCAGCAGCCTCCCCCTAGCGGGAGGTCATGAGCAGTTCTTC. Encoded protein: CASSLPLAGGHEQFF.

The chain is built from TRBV5-6 and TRBJ2-5, with D tentatively TRBD2 (7 bases). The germline V gene encodes CDR1 SGHDT and CDR2 YYEEEE. Trimming cost V 3 bases and J 3 bases, with 12 bases left between them. CDR3 length: 14 amino acids. For the CDR3, the DNA is TGTGCCAGCAGCTGGGGGGGGGCGGAAGAGACCCAGTACTTC. The encoded protein is CASSWGGAEETQYF.

This chain links TRBV4-1 with TRBJ2-4; D unclear. Germline CDR1 and CDR2: MGHRA and YSYEKL. With 1 base removed from V and 8 bases from J, the gap between germline ends came to 3 bases. The CDR3 length is 11 residues. Written as DNA, the CDR3 is TGCGCCAGCAGCCAAGGTTACATTCAGTACTTC. Encoded protein: CASSQGYIQYF.

The V call is TRBV2, the J call TRBJ2-7; weak D call: TRBD1 (5 bases). The V end was cut by 1 base, the J end by 10 bases, with 8 bases between. The CDR3 runs 11 residues. The germline CDR1 and CDR2 sequences are SNHLY and FYNNEI. The CDR3 region has the DNA TGTGCCAGCAGTGAAGTTCAGGGTCAGTACTTC. This gives the protein CASSEVQGQYF.

This sequence joins TRBV28 and TRBJ2-7; a possible D gene is TRBD1 (5 bases). The germline V gene encodes CDR1 MDHEN and CDR2 SYDVKM. The CDR3 runs to 13 residues. Trimming stripped 8 bases from V and 5 bases from J, with 16 bases between. Written as DNA, the CDR3 is TGTGCCAGCGGCCTTCTAGGGGTCCACGAGCAGTACTTC. This codes for CASGLLGVHEQYF.

This chain joins TRBV29-1 and TRBJ1-3; D is uncertain. This CDR3 region has 12 residues. Trimming took 7 bases from V and 0 from J, leaving 7 bases between them. Germline V gene lookup returns CDR1 SQVTM and CDR2 ANQGSEA. The DNA of the CDR3 is TGCAGCGCCCTCGCCTCTGGAAACACCATATATTTT. Translating it yields CSALASGNTIYF.

This clone came up once. The J gene is TRBJ1-2, the V gene TRBV7-9; D gene ambiguous. CDR1 is SEHNR and CDR2 is FQNEAQ in the germline V gene (reference sequence). The CDR3 length is 15 residues. V lost 0 bases, J lost 8 bases, and 16 bases lay in between. The CDR3 here is CASSLAQGHGWGYTF. Here the CDR3 DNA reads TGTGCCAGCAGCTTAGCTCAAGGGCACGGATGGGGCTACACCTTC.

The genes are TRBV2 and TRBJ2-7; TRBD1 agrees at 9 bases. This CDR3 is 16 amino acids long. After removal of 4 bases from V and 3 bases from J, the junction contained 10 bases not matched to a gene. The germline CDR1 and CDR2 sequences are SNHLY and FYNNEI. The CDR3 is CASSAVRTGDVYEQYF. CDR3 bases: TGTGCCAGCAGTGCAGTAAGGACAGGGGATGTCTACGAGCAGTACTTC.